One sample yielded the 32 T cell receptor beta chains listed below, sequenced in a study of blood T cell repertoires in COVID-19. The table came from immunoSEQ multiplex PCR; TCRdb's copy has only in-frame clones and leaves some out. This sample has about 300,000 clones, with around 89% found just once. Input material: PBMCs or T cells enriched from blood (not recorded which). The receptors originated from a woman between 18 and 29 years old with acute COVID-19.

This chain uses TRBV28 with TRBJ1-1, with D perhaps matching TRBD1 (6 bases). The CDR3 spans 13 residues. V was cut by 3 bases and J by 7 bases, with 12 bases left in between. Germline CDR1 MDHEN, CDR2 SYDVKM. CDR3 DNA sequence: TGTGCCAGCAGTTTTCAAGGGGGTTTTGAAGCTTTCTTT. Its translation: CASSFQGGFEAFF.

The CDR3 region is CASRTGASNNEQFF. CDR3 in DNA: TGTGCCAGCAGGACAGGCGCCTCGAACAATGAGCAGTTCTTC. The rearrangement joins TRBV7-9 to TRBJ2-1; a possible D gene is TRBD1 (6 bases). The germline CDR1 and CDR2 sequences are SEHNR and FQNEAQ (reference sequence). The V gene lost 6 bases and the J gene lost 5 bases, with 14 bases spanning the gap. The CDR3 totals 14 residues.

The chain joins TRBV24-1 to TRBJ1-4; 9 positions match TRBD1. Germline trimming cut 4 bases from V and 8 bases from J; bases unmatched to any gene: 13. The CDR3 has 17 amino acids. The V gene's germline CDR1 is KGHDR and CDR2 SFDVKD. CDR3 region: CATSDPPGQGKEEKLFF. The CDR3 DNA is TGTGCCACCAGTGACCCGCCGGGACAGGGAAAGGAGGAAAAACTGTTTTTT.

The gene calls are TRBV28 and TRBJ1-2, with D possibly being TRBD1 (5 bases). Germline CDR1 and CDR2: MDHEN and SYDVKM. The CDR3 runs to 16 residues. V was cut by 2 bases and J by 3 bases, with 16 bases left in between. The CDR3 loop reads CASSLVGGDPHYGYTF. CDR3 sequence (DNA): TGTGCCAGCAGTTTAGTTGGGGGGGACCCTCACTATGGCTACACCTTC.

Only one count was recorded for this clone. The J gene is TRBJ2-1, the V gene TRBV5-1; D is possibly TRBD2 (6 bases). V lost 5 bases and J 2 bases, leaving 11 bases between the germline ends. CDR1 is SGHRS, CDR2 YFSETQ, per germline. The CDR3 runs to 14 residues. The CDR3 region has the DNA TGCGCCAGCAGTAGCGGATCTCCCTACAATGAGCAGTTCTTC. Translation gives CASSSGSPYNEQFF.

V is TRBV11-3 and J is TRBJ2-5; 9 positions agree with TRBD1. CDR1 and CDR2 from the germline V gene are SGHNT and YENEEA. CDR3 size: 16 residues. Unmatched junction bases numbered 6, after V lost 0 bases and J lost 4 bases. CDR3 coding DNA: TGTGCCAGCAGCTTAGAGGCGACAGGGGGGGGAGAGACCCAGTACTTC. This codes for CASSLEATGGGETQYF.

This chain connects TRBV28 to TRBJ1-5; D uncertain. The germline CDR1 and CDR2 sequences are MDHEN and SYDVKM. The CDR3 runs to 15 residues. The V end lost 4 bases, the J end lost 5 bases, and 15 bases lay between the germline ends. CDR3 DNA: TGTGCCAGCAGTTCCACCCCCAGGACTGATCAGCCCCAGCATTTT. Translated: CASSSTPRTDQPQHF.

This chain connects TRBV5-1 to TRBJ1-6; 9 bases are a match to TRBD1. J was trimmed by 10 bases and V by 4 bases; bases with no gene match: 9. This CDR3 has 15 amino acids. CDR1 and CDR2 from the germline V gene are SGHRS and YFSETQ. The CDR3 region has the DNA TGCGCCAGCAGCCCAACCGGGACAGGGTTGTCACCCCTCCACTTT. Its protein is CASSPTGTGLSPLHF. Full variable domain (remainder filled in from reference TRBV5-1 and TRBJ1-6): KAGVTQTPRYLIKTRGQQVTLSCSPISGHRSVSWYQQTPGQGLQFLFEYFSETQRNKGNFPGRFSGRQFSNSRSEMNVSTLELGDSALYLCASSPTGTGLSPLHFGNGTRLTVT.

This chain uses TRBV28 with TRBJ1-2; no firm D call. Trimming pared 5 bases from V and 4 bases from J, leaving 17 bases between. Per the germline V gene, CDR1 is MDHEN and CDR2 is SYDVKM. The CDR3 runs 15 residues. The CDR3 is CASSDAGGISYGYTF. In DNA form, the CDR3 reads TGTGCCAGCAGTGATGCTGGAGGGATTAGCTATGGCTACACCTTC.

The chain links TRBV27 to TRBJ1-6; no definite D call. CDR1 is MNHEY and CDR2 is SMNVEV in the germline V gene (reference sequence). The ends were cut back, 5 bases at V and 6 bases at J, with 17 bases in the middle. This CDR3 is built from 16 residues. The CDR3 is CASSPLWEGLNSPLHF. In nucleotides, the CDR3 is TGTGCCAGCAGTCCGCTCTGGGAGGGCCTTAATTCACCCCTCCACTTT.

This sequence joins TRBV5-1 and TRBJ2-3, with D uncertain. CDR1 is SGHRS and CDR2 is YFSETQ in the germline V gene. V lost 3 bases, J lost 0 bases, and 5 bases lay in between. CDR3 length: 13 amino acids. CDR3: CASSSLSTDTQYF. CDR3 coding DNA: TGCGCCAGCAGCTCACTTAGCACAGATACGCAGTATTTT.

In DNA, the CDR3 is TGTGCCAGCAGTCTCATGGACCCCAGGGCATCCGATACGCAGTATTTT. It encodes CASSLMDPRASDTQYF. The genes are TRBV27 and TRBJ2-3; D possibly corresponds to TRBD1 (5 bases). V dropped 5 bases and J dropped 6 bases, with 21 bases sitting between them. The CDR3 is 16 residues long. Germline V lookup: CDR1 MNHEY, CDR2 SMNVEV (reference sequence).

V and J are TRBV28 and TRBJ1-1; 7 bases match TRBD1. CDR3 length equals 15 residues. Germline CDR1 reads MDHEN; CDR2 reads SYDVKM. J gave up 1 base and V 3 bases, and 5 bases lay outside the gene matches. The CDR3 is CASSFYDRENTEAFF. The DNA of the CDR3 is TGTGCCAGCAGTTTCTATGACAGGGAGAACACTGAAGCTTTCTTT.

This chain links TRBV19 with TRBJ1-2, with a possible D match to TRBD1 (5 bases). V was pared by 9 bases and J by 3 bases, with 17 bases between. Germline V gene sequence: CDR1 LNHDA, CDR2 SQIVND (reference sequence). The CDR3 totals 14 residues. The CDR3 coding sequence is TGTGCCAGCAGGAAGTCTGGAGGGGACTATGGCTACACCTTC. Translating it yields CASRKSGGDYGYTF.

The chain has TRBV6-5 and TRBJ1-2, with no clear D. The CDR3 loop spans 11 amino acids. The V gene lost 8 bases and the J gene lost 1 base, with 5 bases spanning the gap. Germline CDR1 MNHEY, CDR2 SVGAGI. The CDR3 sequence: CASQINYGYTF. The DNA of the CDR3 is TGTGCCAGCCAGATTAACTATGGCTACACCTTC.

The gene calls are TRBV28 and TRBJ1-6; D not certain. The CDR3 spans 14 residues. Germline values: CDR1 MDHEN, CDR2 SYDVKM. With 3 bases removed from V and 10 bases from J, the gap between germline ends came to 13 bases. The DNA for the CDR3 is TGTGCCAGCAGTTTTTATATACATCGCTCACCCCTCCACTTT. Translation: CASSFYIHRSPLHF.

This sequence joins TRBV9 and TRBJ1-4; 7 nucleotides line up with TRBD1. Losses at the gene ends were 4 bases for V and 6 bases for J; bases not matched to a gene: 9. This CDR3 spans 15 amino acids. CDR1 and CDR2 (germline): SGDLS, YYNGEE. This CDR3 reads CASSRTTGWDEKLFF. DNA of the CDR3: TGTGCCAGCAGCCGTACGACAGGGTGGGATGAAAAACTGTTTTTT.

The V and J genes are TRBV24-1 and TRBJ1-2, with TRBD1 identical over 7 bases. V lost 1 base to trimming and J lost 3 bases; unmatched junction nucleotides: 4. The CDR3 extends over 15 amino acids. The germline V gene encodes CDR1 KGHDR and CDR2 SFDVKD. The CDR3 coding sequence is TGTGCCACCAGTGATTTCGGCAGGGGGTACTATGGCTACACCTTC. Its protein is CATSDFGRGYYGYTF.

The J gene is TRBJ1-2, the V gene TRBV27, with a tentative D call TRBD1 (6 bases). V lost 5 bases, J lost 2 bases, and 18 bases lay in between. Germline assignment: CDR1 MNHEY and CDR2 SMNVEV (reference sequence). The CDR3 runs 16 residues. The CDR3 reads CASSLGGGAQNYGYTF. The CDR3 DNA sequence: TGTGCCAGCAGTCTCGGTGGGGGGGCGCAAAACTATGGCTACACCTTC.

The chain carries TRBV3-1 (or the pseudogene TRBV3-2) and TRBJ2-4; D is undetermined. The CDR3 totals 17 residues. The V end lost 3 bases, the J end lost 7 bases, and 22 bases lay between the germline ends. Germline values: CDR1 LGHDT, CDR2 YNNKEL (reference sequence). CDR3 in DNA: TGTGCCAGCAGCCAGGCCCCCAGCGCACCCCCTGGCAACATTCAGTACTTC. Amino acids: CASSQAPSAPPGNIQYF.

The CDR3 coding sequence is TGTGCCAGCAGCTTGGGGGACAGGGGCCACGGTACGCAGTATTTT. It encodes CASSLGDRGHGTQYF. The chain combines TRBV5-6 with TRBJ2-3; 10 nucleotides agree with TRBD1. V was clipped by 0 bases and J by 8 bases; unmatched bases: 6. CDR3 size: 15 residues. Germline CDR1 SGHDT, CDR2 YYEEEE.

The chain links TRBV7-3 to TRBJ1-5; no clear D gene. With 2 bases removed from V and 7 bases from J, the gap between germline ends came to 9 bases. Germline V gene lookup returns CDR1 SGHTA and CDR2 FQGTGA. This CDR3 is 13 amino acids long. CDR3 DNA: TGTGCCAGCAGCTTATGGGTGGGCCAGCCCCAGCATTTT. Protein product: CASSLWVGQPQHF.

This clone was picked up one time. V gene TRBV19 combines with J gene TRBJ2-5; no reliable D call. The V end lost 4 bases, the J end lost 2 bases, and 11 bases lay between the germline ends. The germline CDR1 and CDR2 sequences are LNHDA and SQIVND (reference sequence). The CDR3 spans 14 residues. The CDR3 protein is CASSTPQRQETQYF. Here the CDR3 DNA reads TGTGCCAGTAGTACCCCCCAGCGTCAAGAGACCCAGTACTTC.

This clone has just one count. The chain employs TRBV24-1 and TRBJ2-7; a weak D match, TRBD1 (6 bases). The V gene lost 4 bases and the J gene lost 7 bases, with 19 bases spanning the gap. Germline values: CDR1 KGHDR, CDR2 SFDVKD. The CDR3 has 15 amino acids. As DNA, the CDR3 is TGTGCCACCAGTGACCCATCTGACAGGCACGCGGAGCAGTACTTC. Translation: CATSDPSDRHAEQYF.

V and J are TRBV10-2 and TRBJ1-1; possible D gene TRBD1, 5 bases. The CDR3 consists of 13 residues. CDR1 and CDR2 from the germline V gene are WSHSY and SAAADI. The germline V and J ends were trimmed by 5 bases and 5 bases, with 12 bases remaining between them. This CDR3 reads CASSQGSETEAFF. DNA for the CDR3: TGCGCCAGCAGTCAGGGCTCAGAGACTGAAGCTTTCTTT.

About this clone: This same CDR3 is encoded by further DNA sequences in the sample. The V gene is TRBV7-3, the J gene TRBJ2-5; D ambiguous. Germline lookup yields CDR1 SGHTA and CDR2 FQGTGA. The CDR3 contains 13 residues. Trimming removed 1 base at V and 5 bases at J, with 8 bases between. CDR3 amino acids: CASSLSVQETQYF. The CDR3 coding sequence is TGTGCCAGCAGCTTAAGTGTCCAGGAGACCCAGTACTTC.

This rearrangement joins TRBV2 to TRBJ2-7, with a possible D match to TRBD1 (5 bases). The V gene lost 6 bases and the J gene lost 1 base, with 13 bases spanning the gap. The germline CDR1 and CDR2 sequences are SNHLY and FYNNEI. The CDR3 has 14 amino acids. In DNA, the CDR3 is TGTGCCAGCAGAATGGGGCGTAGGTCCTACGAGCAGTACTTC. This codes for CASRMGRRSYEQYF.

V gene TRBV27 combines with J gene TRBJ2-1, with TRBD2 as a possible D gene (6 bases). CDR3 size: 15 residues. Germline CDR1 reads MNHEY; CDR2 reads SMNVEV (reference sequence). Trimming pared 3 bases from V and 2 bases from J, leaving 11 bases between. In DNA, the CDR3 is TGTGCCAGCAGTTTCAACGGGAGCCCCTACAATGAGCAGTTCTTC. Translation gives CASSFNGSPYNEQFF.

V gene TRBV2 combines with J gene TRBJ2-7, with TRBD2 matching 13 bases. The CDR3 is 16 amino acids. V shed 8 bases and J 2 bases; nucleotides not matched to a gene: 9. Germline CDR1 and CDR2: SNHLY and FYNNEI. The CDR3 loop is CASQGLAGERPYEQYF. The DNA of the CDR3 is TGTGCCAGCCAAGGACTAGCGGGAGAACGACCCTACGAGCAGTACTTC. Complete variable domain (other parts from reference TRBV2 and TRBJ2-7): EPEVTQTPSHQVTQMGQEVILRCVPISNHLYFYWYRQILGQKVEFLVSFYNNEISEKSEIFDDQFSVERPDGSNFTLKIRSTKLEDSAMYFCASQGLAGERPYEQYFGPGTRLTVT.

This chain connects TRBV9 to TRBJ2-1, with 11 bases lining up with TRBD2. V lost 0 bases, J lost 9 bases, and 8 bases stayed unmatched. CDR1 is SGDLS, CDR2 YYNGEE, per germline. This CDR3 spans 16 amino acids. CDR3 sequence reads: CASSVGGLAGGTEQFF. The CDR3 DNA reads TGTGCCAGCAGCGTAGGGGGCCTAGCGGGAGGTACTGAGCAGTTCTTC.

This CDR3 is CASSRYRMNTEAFF. CDR3 bases: TGTGCCAGCAGCCGGTACAGGATGAACACTGAAGCTTTCTTT. This rearrangement joins TRBV3-1 (or the pseudogene TRBV3-2) to TRBJ1-1; D is possibly TRBD1 (5 bases). This CDR3 has 14 amino acids. CDR1 LGHDT and CDR2 YNNKEL come from the germline V gene (reference sequence). Trimming took 4 bases from V and 0 from J, leaving 9 bases between them.

The DNA for the CDR3 is TGTGCCAGCAGTGAACAGGGTGGAGACGAGCAGTACTTC. Its translation: CASSEQGGDEQYF. The rearrangement uses TRBV6-4 and TRBJ2-7; D may be TRBD1 (6 bases). The V gene's germline CDR1 is MRHNA and CDR2 SNTAGT. The CDR3 loop spans 13 amino acids. Deletions cut 3 bases from V and 5 bases from J, with 11 bases between.